A selection of T cell receptor beta chains follows, all from one sample in a study of tumor and adjacent non-tumor tissue in lung cancer. TCRdb analysed the multiplex PCR reads with MiXCR anew, one entry per CDR3 protein. The table records some 66,000 distinct CDR3 sequences, about 55% of them present only once. Sequenced material: distant non-tumor lung tissue. All receptors come from a man aged 70 or older with non-small cell lung cancer. Each CDR3 is given with its conserved first and last residue.

TRBJ2-7,TRBV11-2,CANSVNGGYEQYF
TRBJ1-5,TRBV28,CASSARQGTLNQPQHF
TRBJ2-7,TRBV11-2,CASSLGAGAKSYEQYF
TRBJ2-6,TRBV6-1,CASMGAVTSGANVLTF
TRBJ1-1,TRBV6-2/TRBV6-3,CASNYKGANTEAFF
TRBJ2-3,TRBV20-1,CSTFSGGDLTDTQYF
TRBJ1-1,TRBV11-2,CASGLASRLKNTEVIF
TRBJ2-2,TRBV28,CASSFGGGRAEELFF
TRBJ2-3,TRBV20-1,CSASSWRLAGEDTQYF
TRBJ1-2,TRBV30,CAWSRNTANYGYTF
TRBJ2-1,TRBV6-5,CASSQDGSSYNEQFF
NA,TRBV6-1,CASSREVSNKPQYF
TRBJ2-4,TRBV4-2,CASSHSTGNEGIQYF
TRBJ2-5,TRBV11-1,CASTRGDPQGTQCF
TRBJ2-7,TRBV12-3/TRBV12-4,CASRQTSGFGEQYF
TRBJ2-3,TRBV28,CASNIRGSRTDTQYF
TRBJ2-3,TRBV2,CASSERGLVVQYF
TRBJ2-2,TRBV11-2,CVSSPVELGRYVTGELFF
TRBJ2-3,TRBV11-2,CVSSSTGSPTDTQYF
TRBJ2-5,TRBV29-1,CSVALRGMGETQYF
TRBJ2-1,TRBV24-1,CAISERGTSAYEQFF